A selection of T cell receptor beta chains follows, all from one sample in a study of T cell responses to AZD1222 COVID-19 vaccine. Sequenced by immunoSEQ multiplex PCR; TCRdb stores in-frame clones only, minus some. The table shows under 150,000 clones, with roughly nine tenths occurring only once. The input for sequencing was peripheral blood, taken on day 0 of AZD1222 vaccination. These TCRs come from an adult in good health. Each CDR3 is given with its conserved first and last residue. The D gene is left open where the match is weak. The size of a clone is reported for some rows only, either as once, few or many, or as a class for expanded clones.

once - TRBJ1-2 TRBV21-1 CASSIPVHDYGYTF TGTGCCAGCAGTATTCCCGTCCACGACTATGGCTACACCTTC
- - TRBJ2-2 TRBV3-1/TRBV3-2 CASSQGRLNTGELFF TGTGCCAGCAGCCAAGGGCGGCTCAACACCGGGGAGCTGTTTTTT
- TRBD1 TRBJ1-2 TRBV11-2 CASSPDRGQSGYTF TGTGCCAGCAGCCCGGACAGGGGGCAGTCTGGCTACACCTTC
- - TRBJ1-6 TRBV19 CASSMVSANSPLHF TGTGCCAGTAGTATGGTCTCGGCTAATTCACCCCTCCACTTT
- TRBD1 TRBJ1-2 TRBV5-1 CASSLGQGHGYTF TGCGCCAGCAGCTTGGGACAGGGCCATGGCTACACCTTC
- - TRBJ2-3 TRBV11-2 CASSPFGDTQYF TGTGCCAGCAGCCCCTTCGGAGATACGCAGTATTTT
- TRBD1 TRBJ2-2 TRBV5-4 CASSLVRGQNTGELFF TGTGCCAGCAGCTTAGTCAGGGGGCAGAACACCGGGGAGCTGTTTTTT
- - TRBJ2-2 TRBV5-1 CASSLKGTGELFF TGCGCCAGCAGCTTGAAGGGGACCGGGGAGCTGTTTTTT
- TRBD2 TRBJ2-7 TRBV6-1 CASSAQAGAVRGEQYF TGTGCCAGCAGTGCACAAGCGGGAGCCGTCCGAGGAGAGCAGTACTTC
- TRBD1 TRBJ2-1 TRBV5-1 CASSLEGQQYNEQFF TGCGCCAGCAGCTTGGAGGGACAGCAATACAATGAGCAGTTCTTC
- TRBD1 TRBJ1-6 TRBV7-9 CASTMTGGSGNSPLHF TGTGCCAGCACTATGACAGGGGGCTCTGGTAATTCACCCCTCCACTTT
- - TRBJ2-1 TRBV7-9 CASSTRLPEQFF TGTGCCAGCAGCACCCGACTACCTGAGCAGTTCTTC
- TRBD1 TRBJ1-2 TRBV28 CASSLWETGGNYGYTF TGTGCCAGCAGTTTATGGGAGACAGGGGGGAACTATGGCTACACCTTC
- TRBD1 TRBJ1-2 TRBV3-1/TRBV3-2 CASTRGTGPGANYGYTF TGTGCCAGCACTCGTGGGACAGGGCCTGGGGCTAACTATGGCTACACCTTC
- TRBD2 TRBJ2-1 TRBV15 CATSRDFAGAHEQFF TGTGCCACCAGCAGAGATTTCGCGGGAGCCCATGAGCAGTTCTTC
- - TRBJ1-2 TRBV2 CASSGGAGKVTYGYTF TGTGCCAGCAGTGGGGGTGCAGGGAAGGTTACCTATGGCTACACCTTC
few - TRBJ2-5 TRBV19 CASSIQGSAKTQYF TGTGCCAGTAGTATCCAGGGGTCGGCTAAGACCCAGTACTTC
- - TRBJ2-7 TRBV10-1 CASRQVSYEQYF TGCGCCAGCAGGCAGGTCTCCTACGAGCAGTACTTC